The present T cell receptor beta chain was sequenced within a study of control samples from healthy donors and cancer patients. The table came from immunoSEQ multiplex PCR; TCRdb's copy has only in-frame clones and leaves some out. The table records about 140,000 clones, around 94% of them present only once. Per germline, CDR1 SGHAT and CDR2 FQNNGV. The J segment lost 2 bases and the V segment lost 4 bases, leaving 11 bases of the junction unmatched. The CDR3 runs to 18 residues. J is TRBJ2-6 and V is TRBV11-2, with TRBD1 matching over 7 bases. The sequence came from a man aged 35-49 years in good health. The sample taken for sequencing was blood. The CDR3 coding sequence is TGTGCCAGCAGCTCCCTACGACAGGGTAGTGCTGGGGCCAACGTCCTGACTTTC. Amino acid sequence: CASSSLRQGSAGANVLTF.